A single sample gave rise to the 5 T cell receptor beta chains below, sequenced in a study of Graves' ophthalmopathy and Graves' hyperthyroidism. Amplifying from RNA transcripts, the study obtained TCR beta CDR3 regions. Second-round multiplex PCR came after first-round RT-PCR with HTBI primers. TCRdb used MiXCR to reprocess the multiplex PCR reads, holding one entry per CDR3 protein. This table has 350,000 to 400,000 distinct CDR3 sequences, approximately 15% appearing once. Sequencing was performed on peripheral blood. These receptors all come from a woman under 30 with stable Graves' hyperthyroidism.

This clonotype appeared many times. The rearrangement joins TRBV7-8 to TRBJ1-1, with TRBD1 matching 9 bases. The CDR3 loop spans 14 amino acids. V dropped 7 bases and J dropped 5; count of bases not matched to a gene: 8. Germline assignment: CDR1 SGHVS and CDR2 FQNEAQ. The CDR3 DNA is TGTGCCAGCAAAAAAGGGACAGGGAGTACTGAAGCTTTCTTT. Amino acid sequence: CASKKGTGSTEAFF.

This clonotype was seen repeatedly, ten times or more. In nucleotides, the CDR3 is TGTGCCATTCGTCGGGGGATCGGTCAGCCCCAGCATTTT. Translating gives CAIRRGIGQPQHF. The chain has TRBV6-1 and TRBJ1-5, with a weak D call TRBD1 (5 bases). The CDR3 loop spans 13 amino acids. V lost 10 bases and J lost 6, with 16 bases in between. Germline CDR1 MNHNS, CDR2 SASEGT.

A remark on this clonotype: A much larger clone lies a single base off, so this may be a read error. The rearrangement joins TRBV12-3 or TRBV12-4 to TRBJ2-7, with D perhaps TRBD1 (6 bases). The CDR3 totals 13 residues. CDR3 nucleotides: TGTGTCACCGAACAGGGTGGCTCCTACGAGCAGTACTTC. It is translated as CVTEQGGSYEQYF.

This clonotype was found many times. The germline gene is not matched at one end of the junction; a read error may be the cause. The chain couples TRBV20-1 to TRBJ1-1, with D unclear. CDR1 DFQATT and CDR2 SNEGSKA come from the germline V gene (reference sequence). The CDR3 is 12 amino acids. Here the CDR3 reads CSVRKGGTEAFF. The CDR3 coding sequence is TGCAGTGTTAGAAAGGGAGGTACTGAAGCTTTCTTT.

In its sample, this clonotype was seen many times. The rearrangement joins TRBV18 to TRBJ1-5, with no clear D. Germline V CDR1 and CDR2: KGHSH, LQKENI. This CDR3 spans 13 amino acids. The ends were cut back, 3 bases at V and 2 bases at J, with 5 bases in the middle. The CDR3 protein is CASSPVGNQPQHF. CDR3 sequence (DNA): TGTGCCAGCTCACCTGTCGGCAATCAGCCCCAGCATTTT.